The sequence of this T cell receptor beta chain was determined in a study of T cell responses to AZD1222 COVID-19 vaccine. General study points: The sample set comprised mostly white British donors with more females, and clonal diversity was possibly underestimated.

The method was immunoSEQ multiplex PCR; TCRdb's version includes in-frame clones alone and lacks a portion of them. The sample lists 150,000 to 200,000 clones; around 90% were seen once. Points on this clone: What it binds is unknown.

Trimming stripped 5 bases from V and 3 bases from J, with 5 bases between. Per the germline V gene, CDR1 is SGHVS and CDR2 is FQNEAQ. CDR3 length equals 12 residues. This sequence was found in an adult in good health. The gene calls are TRBV7-8 and TRBJ2-1; no firm D call. The source material was peripheral blood, sampled on day 0 of AZD1222 vaccination. The CDR3 nucleotides read TGTGCCAGCAGCCCCAGCTACAATGAGCAGTTCTTC. Its translation: CASSPSYNEQFF.